Listed below are T cell receptor beta chains from one sample, sequenced in a study of identical twins' blood T cells. TCRdb analysed the 5' RACE reads with MiXCR anew, one entry per CDR3 protein. The data contain roughly 340,000 distinct CDR3 sequences, roughly 30% of them singletons. The sample taken for sequencing was PBMCs. These receptors were taken from a woman between 18 and 50 years old in good health. CDR3s include the opening cysteine and the closing phenylalanine or tryptophan. Each record gives: V gene, J gene, D gene, clone size, CDR3 DNA, CDR3 protein. A D gene is named only where the DNA matches it firmly. Not all rows give a size; the values are once, few, many and, for expanded clones, a class.

V gene: TRBV3-1
J gene: TRBJ1-6
D gene: -
clone size: few
CDR3 DNA: TGTGCCAGCAGCCAAGTCGTTGGCAATTCACCCCTCCACTTT
CDR3 protein: CASSQVVGNSPLHF

V gene: TRBV20-1
J gene: TRBJ1-5
D gene: -
clone size: -
CDR3 DNA: TGCAGTGCTAGGAGACGTAATCGGCCCCAGCATTTT
CDR3 protein: CSARRRNRPQHF

V gene: TRBV2
J gene: TRBJ1-5
D gene: -
clone size: -
CDR3 DNA: TGTGCCAGCAGTGATCAGGGGAATAGCAATCAGCCCCAGCATTTT
CDR3 protein: CASSDQGNSNQPQHF

V gene: TRBV6-6
J gene: TRBJ1-5
D gene: TRBD1
clone size: -
CDR3 DNA: TGTGCCACCTGGGTAAGGGGACAGATCCGAAGCAATCAGCCCCAGCAGTTT
CDR3 protein: CATWVRGQIRSNQPQQF

V gene: TRBV20-1
J gene: TRBJ1-5
D gene: -
clone size: few
CDR3 DNA: TGCAGTGCTAGAGATCCGGGAAATCAGCCCCAGCATTTT
CDR3 protein: CSARDPGNQPQHF

V gene: TRBV20-1
J gene: TRBJ2-1
D gene: -
clone size: -
CDR3 DNA: TGCAGTGCTAGAGATCAAACCCCGGAGCAGTTCTTC
CDR3 protein: CSARDQTPEQFF

V gene: TRBV5-6
J gene: TRBJ1-1
D gene: -
clone size: few
CDR3 DNA: TGTGCCAGCAGCTTGTCGGGTCCCCCTGAAGCTTTCTTT
CDR3 protein: CASSLSGPPEAFF

V gene: TRBV4-2
J gene: TRBJ2-3
D gene: -
clone size: -
CDR3 DNA: TGTGCCAGCAGCCAAGCGGGGAGCACAGATACGCAGTATTTT
CDR3 protein: CASSQAGSTDTQYF

V gene: TRBV5-6
J gene: TRBJ1-2
D gene: TRBD1
clone size: -
CDR3 DNA: TGTGCCGGAACTGTGTTCGGGCTGGGACAGACCTATGGCTACACCTTC
CDR3 protein: CAGTVFGLGQTYGYTF

V gene: TRBV29-1
J gene: TRBJ2-2
D gene: -
clone size: many
CDR3 DNA: TGCAGCGTCCCCGGGATGACGCCCGGGGAGCTGTTTTTT
CDR3 protein: CSVPGMTPGELFF

V gene: TRBV20-1
J gene: TRBJ1-2
D gene: -
clone size: few
CDR3 DNA: TGCAGTGCTAGAGTGTACACCGTAGGTGATTATGGCTACACCTTC
CDR3 protein: CSARVYTVGDYGYTF

V gene: TRBV13
J gene: TRBJ1-1
D gene: -
clone size: many
CDR3 DNA: TGTGCCAGCAGCTTAGAATCGCGGACAACGAACACTGAAGCTTTCTTT
CDR3 protein: CASSLESRTTNTEAFF

V gene: TRBV27
J gene: TRBJ1-2
D gene: -
clone size: -
CDR3 DNA: TGTGCCAGCAGTGATATTCGGGGGGGAGTTGGATATGGCTACACCTTC
CDR3 protein: CASSDIRGGVGYGYTF

V gene: TRBV29-1
J gene: TRBJ1-1
D gene: -
clone size: -
CDR3 DNA: TGCAGCGTGCGACAGATGAACACTGAAGCTTTCTTT
CDR3 protein: CSVRQMNTEAFF

V gene: TRBV5-1
J gene: TRBJ1-2
D gene: -
clone size: few
CDR3 DNA: TGCGCCAGCAGCCCACGAGGGGGTATGACATATGGCTACACCTTC
CDR3 protein: CASSPRGGMTYGYTF

V gene: TRBV10-3
J gene: TRBJ1-5
D gene: -
clone size: -
CDR3 DNA: TGTGCCACCGACGATCTTAATCAGCCCCAGCATTTT
CDR3 protein: CATDDLNQPQHF

V gene: TRBV6-5
J gene: TRBJ1-4
D gene: -
clone size: few
CDR3 DNA: TGTGCCAGCAGCCCCCCCGGGGGAAAACTGTTTTTT
CDR3 protein: CASSPPGGKLFF

V gene: TRBV3-1
J gene: TRBJ2-7
D gene: -
clone size: -
CDR3 DNA: TGTGCCAGCAGCCCGGGTAGCGTATACGAGCAGTACTTC
CDR3 protein: CASSPGSVYEQYF

V gene: TRBV4-2
J gene: TRBJ2-5
D gene: -
clone size: -
CDR3 DNA: TGTGCCAGCAGCCAAGGGGGTCTAGTCCGTGAGACCCAGTACTTC
CDR3 protein: CASSQGGLVRETQYF

V gene: TRBV20-1
J gene: TRBJ2-2
D gene: TRBD2
clone size: few
CDR3 DNA: TGCAGTGCCCGACTAGCGAGAGGAGGGGAGCTGTTTTTT
CDR3 protein: CSARLARGGELFF

V gene: TRBV12-3/TRBV12-4
J gene: TRBJ2-5
D gene: -
clone size: few
CDR3 DNA: TGTGCCAGCAGTTTTTCAGAAGAGACCCAGTACTTC
CDR3 protein: CASSFSEETQYF

V gene: TRBV6-2/TRBV6-3
J gene: TRBJ1-1
D gene: -
clone size: once
CDR3 DNA: TGTGCCAGCAGTTGCTCACAAGGGACCGAAGCTTTCTTT
CDR3 protein: CASSCSQGTEAFF

V gene: TRBV7-2
J gene: TRBJ1-3
D gene: -
clone size: -
CDR3 DNA: TGTGCCAGCAGCTTAATGAGGAACACCATATATTTT
CDR3 protein: CASSLMRNTIYF

V gene: TRBV20-1
J gene: TRBJ2-3
D gene: -
clone size: once
CDR3 DNA: TGCAGTGCTAGTCGGGCAGCTAGCGGCACAGATACGCAGTATTTT
CDR3 protein: CSASRAASGTDTQYF

V gene: TRBV7-2
J gene: TRBJ1-5
D gene: -
clone size: -
CDR3 DNA: TGTGCCAGCAGCATTACAGGGAGGGGTCAGCCCCAGCATTTT
CDR3 protein: CASSITGRGQPQHF